This TCR beta chain originates from a study of cytomegalovirus exposure and HLA in healthy donors. Study-wide background: A previous analysis identified around 120 million unique TCR beta sequences derived from some 170 million T cells. Study-level results: Later on, an analysis found that several of the most significant clusters appeared to be linked to common viral pathogens, which included parvovirus B19. Clonal expansion was found to be greater in HLA-associated TCR beta chains than in equally common others in a later analysis.

The PCR was carried out with 60 Vbeta primers and 13 Jbeta primers. Here immunoSEQ multiplex PCR was the method, and the copy in TCRdb shows in-frame clones only, minus some. This sample contains some 120,000 clones. Points on this clone: The antigen is not known.

V lost 5 bases and J lost 2; bases outside the gene matches: 8. The CDR3 spans 15 residues. From germline, CDR1 is MNHEY and CDR2 SMNVEV (reference sequence). The V and J genes are TRBV27 and TRBJ2-7, with TRBD1 matching 8 bases. The clonotype was recovered from a man aged 40-49 years in good health and CMV-seronegative. Sample: PBMCs. The CDR3 DNA sequence: TGTGCCAGCAGTCGCGCGCGGACAGGGCCCTACGAGCAGTACTTC. This encodes CASSRARTGPYEQYF.